Shown below are 25 T cell receptor beta chains from a single sample sequenced in a study of CD8+CD57+ T cells in acquired aplastic anemia. Genomic DNA provided the template from which TCR beta VDJ and CDR3 profiles were obtained. TCRdb independently ran MiXCR on the reads; one entry per CDR3 protein. The table includes 65,000 or so distinct CDR3 sequences, roughly 54% detected once. Sequencing was performed on sorted CD4+, CD8+, or CD8+CD57+ T cells (not recorded which) from PBMCs. The origin of the receptors is a human donor in good health, serving as a control.

The V call is TRBV19, the J call TRBJ1-6; D gene ambiguous. The length of the CDR3 is 13 residues. Germline loops: CDR1 LNHDA, CDR2 SQIVND (reference sequence). V was trimmed by 5 bases and J by 7 bases, leaving 9 bases between them. CDR3 protein: CASSRAENSPLHF. The CDR3 DNA follows: TGTGCCAGTAGTCGAGCAGAGAATTCACCCCTCCACTTT.

This clonotype was seen many times. The chain combines TRBV5-1 with TRBJ2-7; 7 positions agree with TRBD2. Germline-derived CDR1 and CDR2 are SGHRS and YFSETQ. J gave up 4 bases and V 0 bases, and 7 bases lay outside the gene matches. The CDR3 is 15 residues long. CDR3: CASSLEASGLYEQYF. DNA of the CDR3: TGCGCCAGCAGCTTGGAAGCTAGCGGCCTATACGAGCAGTACTTC.

The chain couples TRBV5-1 to TRBJ2-3, with 7 bases that match TRBD2. CDR1 is SGHRS and CDR2 is YFSETQ in the germline V gene. This CDR3 region has 14 residues. V shed 2 bases and J 2 bases; nucleotides not matched to a gene: 2. The CDR3 sequence is CASSFTSDTDTQYF. CDR3 sequence (DNA): TGCGCCAGCAGCTTTACTAGCGACACAGATACGCAGTATTTT.

This clonotype occurred many times. The chain is built from TRBV12-3 or TRBV12-4 and TRBJ1-5; TRBD1 matches at 8 bases. The ends lost 6 bases at V and 1 base at J; junction bases unmatched: 14. The CDR3 is 18 residues long. CDR3 region: CASRLGQGGLGSNQPQHF. The CDR3 region has the DNA TGTGCCAGCAGGCTAGGACAGGGAGGGCTTGGAAGCAATCAGCCCCAGCATTTT.

This clonotype was counted ten times or more. This could be a read error, since a much larger clone is one nucleotide away. This chain joins TRBV2 and TRBJ2-1; 7 bases line up with TRBD2. The CDR3 has 13 amino acids. The germline gives CDR1 SNHLY, CDR2 FYNNEI. The CDR3 nucleotides are TGTGCCAGCAAGCGGGACTTTCGCGATGAGCAGTCCTTC. Its protein product is CASKRDFRDEQSF. The entire variable domain, with the rest obtained from reference TRBV2 and TRBJ2-1, is as follows: EPEVTQTPSHQVTQMGQEVILRCVPISNHLYFYWYRQILGQKVEFLVSFYNNEISEKSEIFDDQFSVERPDGSNFTLKIRSTKLEDSAMYFCASKRDFRDEQSFGPGTRLTVL.

This chain connects TRBV20-1 to TRBJ1-2; maybe TRBD1 (6 bases). In germline, CDR1 is DFQATT, CDR2 SNEGSKA (reference sequence). Trimming stripped 3 bases from V and 8 bases from J, with 28 bases between. This CDR3 has 17 amino acids. The chain's CDR3 is CSARETQQGFPLGGYTF. CDR3 nucleotide sequence: TGCAGTGCTAGGGAGACACAACAGGGTTTCCCCTTAGGGGGCTACACCTTC.

This clonotype was seen a handful of times. The chain has TRBV15 and TRBJ1-5, with 7 nucleotides matching TRBD1. This CDR3 has 16 amino acids. With V trimmed by 3 bases and J by 6 bases, 11 bases remained unmatched. Per the germline V gene, CDR1 is LNHNV and CDR2 is YYDKDF (reference sequence). The CDR3: CATSSDGQDGSQPQHF. In nucleotides, the CDR3 is TGTGCCACCAGCAGTGATGGACAGGACGGAAGTCAGCCCCAGCATTTT.

Concerning this clonotype: The germline gene is not matched at one end of the junction; a read error may be the cause. This chain connects TRBV7-8 to TRBJ2-5, with 8 bases aligning to TRBD2. The CDR3 sequence is 14 residues long. Germline-derived CDR1 and CDR2 are SGHVS and FQNEAQ. CDR3 DNA: TGCGCCAGCAGTTTAGGACTAGCTGTTGAGACCCAGTACTTC. Translation: CASSLGLAVETQYF.

The chain is built from TRBV7-2 and TRBJ2-3; a weak D match, TRBD1 (6 bases). CDR3 length equals 15 residues. Germline V CDR1 and CDR2: SGHTA, FQGNSA. The V end lost 0 bases, the J end lost 1 base, and 8 bases lay between the germline ends. The CDR3 DNA follows: TGTGCCAGCAGCTTAGCGGGGGCGGGCACAGATACGCAGTATTTT. Its protein is CASSLAGAGTDTQYF.

This clonotype is labeled medium-sized. This chain links TRBV19 with TRBJ1-1, with D hard to call. Germline CDR1 reads LNHDA; CDR2 reads SQIVND (reference sequence). The V end lost 3 bases, the J end lost 6 bases, and 5 bases lay between the germline ends. The CDR3 length is 11 residues. CDR3 sequence (DNA): TGTGCCAGTAGTATCCGGTCTGAAGCTTTCTTT. Translating gives CASSIRSEAFF.

The rearrangement links TRBV29-1 to TRBJ2-7; 8 nucleotides line up with TRBD2. The ends lost 4 bases at V and 3 bases at J; junction bases unmatched: 5. Germline V gene sequence: CDR1 SQVTM, CDR2 ANQGSEA. The CDR3 sequence is 13 residues long. The CDR3 sequence is CSVGLAGYYEQYF. The CDR3 coding sequence is TGCAGCGTTGGGCTAGCGGGTTACTACGAGCAGTACTTC.

This clonotype has ten or more counts. V is TRBV20-1 and J is TRBJ1-1; D is uncertain. CDR1 is DFQATT and CDR2 is SNEGSKA in the germline V gene (reference sequence). The CDR3 consists of 11 residues. The V end was cut by 7 bases, the J end by 0 bases, with 6 bases between. For the CDR3, the DNA is TGCAGTGGGCAGTTGAACACTGAAGCTTTCTTT. As protein: CSGQLNTEAFF.

The genes are TRBV11-2 and TRBJ1-6, with D perhaps matching TRBD1 (6 bases). Per germline, CDR1 SGHAT and CDR2 FQNNGV. CDR3 length: 14 residues. V was cut by 4 bases and J by 6 bases, with 10 bases left in between. The CDR3 DNA is TGTGCCAGCAGCTCTACAGGGTTTAATTCACCCCTCCACTTT. Protein: CASSSTGFNSPLHF.

The chain has TRBV2 and TRBJ2-3; 12 nucleotides line up with TRBD2. The CDR3 contains 18 residues. The V segment lost 3 bases and the J segment 1 base; nucleotides outside the gene matches: 8. Germline loops: CDR1 SNHLY, CDR2 FYNNEI. This CDR3 is CASSDPSGRAQGTDTQYF. The CDR3 nucleotides read TGTGCCAGCAGTGATCCTAGCGGGAGGGCTCAGGGCACAGATACGCAGTATTTT.

The chain links TRBV9 to TRBJ1-2; 10 bases align to TRBD1. The CDR3 is 16 amino acids. The ends lost 4 bases at V and 0 bases at J; junction bases unmatched: 6. The V gene's germline CDR1 is SGDLS and CDR2 YYNGEE. This chain's CDR3 is CASSFGTGATNYGYTF. As DNA, the CDR3 is TGTGCCAGCAGCTTCGGGACAGGGGCTACTAACTATGGCTACACCTTC.

This clonotype was counted at least ten times. The V gene is TRBV7-8, the J gene TRBJ2-3; 9 bases agree with TRBD1. Germline CDR1 and CDR2: SGHVS and FQNEAQ. The CDR3 is 17 amino acids. V lost 5 bases, J lost 0 bases, and 9 bases stayed unmatched. This CDR3 is CASSPRTGAYSTDTQYF. The CDR3 coding sequence is TGTGCCAGCAGCCCCCGGACAGGGGCTTATAGCACAGATACGCAGTATTTT.

The chain carries TRBV20-1 and TRBJ1-2; 7 bases match TRBD1. The CDR3 has 15 residues. The V and J ends lost 2 bases and 2 bases, in that order; junction bases with no gene match: 8. Germline V gene sequence: CDR1 DFQATT, CDR2 SNEGSKA (reference sequence). As DNA, the CDR3 is TGCAGTGCTAGACAAACGGACAGGAACAACTATGGCTACACCTTC. It specifies CSARQTDRNNYGYTF.

The chain links TRBV11-3 to TRBJ1-1, with unresolved D. Germline V lookup: CDR1 SGHNT, CDR2 YENEEA. This CDR3 contains 14 residues. With 4 bases removed from V and 6 bases from J, the gap between germline ends came to 15 bases. CDR3 region: CASSSVGRRAEAFF. CDR3 in DNA: TGTGCCAGCAGCTCCGTGGGGAGGAGGGCTGAAGCTTTCTTT.

There are many counts of this clonotype. The chain combines TRBV9 with TRBJ2-2, with D perhaps TRBD2 (6 bases). Germline V gene sequence: CDR1 SGDLS, CDR2 YYNGEE. The V end lost 0 bases, the J end lost 2 bases, and 11 bases lay between the germline ends. This CDR3 is 16 amino acids long. CDR3 in DNA: TGTGCCAGCAGCGTAGAGGCGGGATTCAACACCGGGGAGCTGTTTTTT. This sequence encodes CASSVEAGFNTGELFF.

This clonotype was counted at least ten times. The V call is TRBV12-3 or TRBV12-4, the J call TRBJ2-7; 13 nucleotides align to TRBD2. The CDR3 runs 15 residues. V dropped 3 bases and J dropped 5; count of bases not matched to a gene: 4. The CDR3 spells CASSFGTSGIDEQYF. DNA for the CDR3: TGTGCCAGCAGTTTTGGGACTAGCGGGATCGACGAGCAGTACTTC.

J is TRBJ2-7 and V is TRBV7-9, with D possibly matching TRBD2 (6 bases). Per the germline V gene, CDR1 is SEHNR and CDR2 is FQNEAQ (reference sequence). CDR3 length: 12 amino acids. CDR3 amino acids: CSWGDGAYEQYF. The DNA of the CDR3 is TGTTCGTGGGGGGACGGAGCGTACGAGCAGTACTTC.

The chain joins TRBV6-1 to TRBJ2-1; D is uncertain. Germline V CDR1 and CDR2: MNHNS, SASEGT. V dropped 6 bases and J dropped 2 bases, with 14 bases sitting between them. The CDR3 sequence is 15 residues long. CDR3 DNA sequence: TGTGCCAGCAGGACGAGCTCGGTAACCTACAATGAGCAGTTCTTC. Amino acid sequence: CASRTSSVTYNEQFF.

The rearrangement uses TRBV10-3 and TRBJ2-3; 7 bases are shared with TRBD2. Unmatched junction bases numbered 13, after V lost 10 bases and J lost 0 bases. Germline CDR1 reads ENHRY; CDR2 reads SYGVKD. The CDR3 loop spans 16 amino acids. CDR3 sequence reads: CATPRFSGSSTDTQYF. The CDR3 coding sequence is TGTGCCACCCCCCGATTTAGCGGGTCTAGCACAGATACGCAGTATTTT.

About this clonotype itself: Here the CDR3 omits its conserved ending phenylalanine or tryptophan, so a read error is the likely source. The chain couples TRBV25-1 to TRBJ1-5; 8 bases align to TRBD1. This CDR3 contains 16 residues. With 5 bases clipped from V and 1 base from J, the junction kept 7 bases outside the gene matches. CDR1 is MGHDK, CDR2 SYGVNS, per germline. CDR3 DNA sequence: TGTGCCAGCAGTCCCCCGACAGGGGCAAGCAATCAGCCCCAGCATCTT. It translates to CASSPPTGASNQPQHL.

This rearrangement joins TRBV19 to TRBJ1-1; the match to TRBD1 covers 8 bases. The J segment lost 1 base and the V segment lost 5 bases, leaving 3 bases of the junction unmatched. The CDR3 extends over 14 amino acids. Germline V gene lookup returns CDR1 LNHDA and CDR2 SQIVND (reference sequence). This chain's CDR3 is CASSPGQGNTEAFF. CDR3 in DNA: TGTGCCAGTAGTCCCGGACAGGGGAACACTGAAGCTTTCTTT. Filled out from reference TRBV19 and TRBJ1-1, the complete variable domain reads DGGITQSPKYLFRKEGQNVTLSCEQNLNHDAMYWYRQDPGQGLRLIYYSQIVNDFQKGDIAEGYSVSREKKESFPLTVTSAQKNPTAFYLCASSPGQGNTEAFFGQGTRLTVV.